The 9 T cell receptor beta chains reported below all come from one sample, sequenced in a study of CD8 T cells in Susac syndrome. Random hexamers were used to reverse transcribe the RNA input (roughly 0.5 to 1 ug). Each CDR3 protein is one row after TCRdb ran MiXCR on the immunoSEQ multiplex PCR reads. Found here are approximately 140,000 distinct CDR3 sequences, around 95% of them singletons; the top ten hold approximately 0.11%. Sequenced input: CD4+ T cells from PBMCs. These receptors all stem from a human donor with multiple sclerosis.

This chain uses TRBV20-1 with TRBJ2-3; 14 nucleotides line up with TRBD2. CDR1 DFQATT and CDR2 SNEGSKA come from the germline V gene (reference sequence). The CDR3 runs to 13 residues. CDR3 residues: CSSTSGGVDTQYF. DNA of the CDR3: TGCAGCTCGACTAGCGGGGGGGTAGATACGCAGTATTTT.

The rearrangement joins TRBV20-1 to TRBJ1-5; 9 nucleotides agree with TRBD1. CDR3 length equals 14 residues. The J segment lost 6 bases and the V segment lost 4 bases, leaving 7 bases of the junction unmatched. CDR1 is DFQATT, CDR2 SNEGSKA, per germline (reference sequence). CDR3 nucleotide sequence: TGCAGTGCTATACCGACAGGGGGGTCTCAGCCCCAGCATTTT. Encoded protein: CSAIPTGGSQPQHF.

This chain links TRBV20-1 with TRBJ2-7, with D possibly called TRBD1 or TRBD2 (5 bases each). The V end was cut by 3 bases, the J end by 2 bases, with 20 bases between. In germline, CDR1 is DFQATT, CDR2 SNEGSKA (reference sequence). CDR3 length: 16 residues. The CDR3 region is CSASSDWGRITYEQYF. In nucleotides, the CDR3 is TGCAGTGCTAGTTCCGATTGGGGACGCATAACCTACGAGCAGTACTTC.

Only one count was recorded for this clonotype. The CDR3 region has the DNA TGTGCCGTACAGGATTCTAGCACAGATACGCAGTATTTT. This codes for CAVQDSSTDTQYF. V gene TRBV6-6 combines with J gene TRBJ2-3; D may be TRBD1 (5 bases). The CDR3 has 13 amino acids. V shed 11 bases and J shed 0 bases, with 12 bases lying between them. CDR1 and CDR2 from the germline V gene are MNHNY and SVGAGI (reference sequence).

The rearrangement joins TRBV7-9 to TRBJ1-1; no reliable D call. The V gene lost 5 bases and the J gene lost 5 bases, with 18 bases spanning the gap. This CDR3 spans 15 amino acids. Germline CDR1 is SEHNR and CDR2 is FQNEAQ (reference sequence). This CDR3 is CASSLAQSPVTEAFF. DNA of the CDR3: TGTGCCAGCAGCCTCGCTCAGTCTCCGGTTACTGAAGCTTTCTTT. The full variable domain, in which reference TRBV7-9 and TRBJ1-1 provide the parts outside the CDR3, is DTGVSQNPRHKITKRGQNVTFRCDPISEHNRLYWYRQTLGQGPEFLTYFQNEAQLEKSRLLSDRFSAERPKGSFSTLEIQRTEQGDSAMYLCASSLAQSPVTEAFFGQGTRLTVV.

The chain employs TRBV2 and TRBJ2-5; TRBD1 agrees at 9 bases. The CDR3 spans 15 residues. The J segment lost 5 bases and the V segment lost 2 bases, leaving 6 bases of the junction unmatched. Germline V gives CDR1 SNHLY, CDR2 FYNNEI. The CDR3 DNA follows: TGTGCCAGCAGTGAACACAGGGGGCTGTGGGAGACCCAGTACTTC. Amino acids: CASSEHRGLWETQYF.

The gene calls are TRBV18 and TRBJ2-1; D is ambiguous. The CDR3 totals 14 residues. V was clipped by 3 bases and J by 2 bases, with 8 bases between them. Per germline, CDR1 KGHSH and CDR2 LQKENI. CDR3 amino acids: CASSPGGPYNEQFF. The CDR3 coding sequence is TGTGCCAGCTCACCGGGCGGCCCCTACAATGAGCAGTTCTTC.

The chain carries TRBV5-1 and TRBJ2-7, with D perhaps matching TRBD2 (6 bases). Trimming removed 0 bases from V and 1 base from J, with 8 bases in between. This CDR3 spans 14 amino acids. Per germline, CDR1 SGHRS and CDR2 YFSETQ. Here the CDR3 reads CASSLAEGSYEQYF. Here the CDR3 DNA reads TGCGCCAGCAGCTTGGCGGAGGGGTCCTACGAGCAGTACTTC.

The J gene is TRBJ2-2, the V gene TRBV24-1; possibly TRBD2 for D (5 bases). This CDR3 is 13 amino acids long. V was pared by 8 bases and J by 7 bases, with 13 bases between. The V gene's germline CDR1 is KGHDR and CDR2 SFDVKD. CDR3: CATNEGLVGELFF. The CDR3 DNA reads as TGTGCCACCAACGAGGGTCTGGTCGGGGAGCTGTTTTTT.